Sequencing of this TCR beta chain was carried out in a study of molecular identifiers for immune sequencing clone quantification. TCRdb reprocessed the PCR reads with MiXCR, giving one entry per CDR3 protein. The sample holds more than 450,000 distinct CDR3 sequences, roughly 23% seen once. This clonotype was counted many times. The target antigen is unknown. Findings and limits, study-wide: In CMV-specific effectors, clones above 20 copies held over 99% of molecules; naive, under 1%.

Source material: naive CD8+ T cells from blood, with Jurkat cell RNA spiked in. Described subset: FACS-sorted CD8+CD4-CCR7+CD45RA+ naive T cells. The sequence derives from a human donor in good health. Some libraries in this study had Jurkat cell RNA spiked in.

The CDR3 protein is CASSQEVGTIYGYTF. The DNA for the CDR3 is TGCGCCAGCAGCCAAGAGGTCGGGACCATCTATGGCTACACCTTC. The rearrangement joins TRBV4-1 to TRBJ1-2, with D perhaps matching TRBD1 (5 bases). The CDR3 is 15 amino acids. From germline, CDR1 is MGHRA and CDR2 YSYEKL. The germline V and J ends were trimmed by 0 bases and 4 bases, with 12 bases remaining between them.